This T cell receptor beta chain was retrieved from a study of control samples from healthy donors and cancer patients. The CDR3 contains 12 residues. Trimming removed 8 bases from V and 6 bases from J; junction bases left unmatched: 4. Germline lookup yields CDR1 MNHNY and CDR2 SVGAGI (reference sequence). Data came from immunoSEQ multiplex PCR; TCRdb stores just in-frame clones and leaves some out. The sample has some 120,000 clones, roughly 90% seen once. This chain uses TRBV6-6 with TRBJ2-3, with 8 bases aligning to TRBD2. This receptor was taken from a man aged 50 to 59 in good health. Source material: blood. Written as DNA, the CDR3 is TGTGCCAGCGGGACTAGTTTGGATACGCAGTATTTT. Its protein product is CASGTSLDTQYF.